These 22 T cell receptor beta chains originate from one sample sequenced in a study of PD-1 blockade in classical Hodgkin lymphoma. Time point meaning: cycle 4 day 1 (C4D1), after five to seven weeks of nivolumab. Each patient's relapse followed autologous stem cell transplantation, and brentuximab vedotin exposure varied. Magnetic negative selection served to purify CD4+ T cells out of PBMCs that had been thawed. Profiled with immunoSEQ multiplex PCR; TCRdb holds only in-frame clones, not every one. The data contain 25,000 to 30,000 clones, under 80% of them singletons. This specimen consisted of CD4+ T cells from blood, obtained before the fourth cycle of nivolumab. All receptors derive from a human donor with classical Hodgkin lymphoma.

The genes are TRBV7-2 and TRBJ2-7; 8 bases line up with TRBD2. V lost 3 bases and J lost 0; bases outside the gene matches: 7. Germline CDR1 and CDR2: SGHTA and FQGNSA. The CDR3 sequence is 16 residues long. The CDR3 bases are TGTGCCAGCAGCTTCTTAAGCGGGAGCCCCTCCTACGAGCAGTACTTC. This translates into CASSFLSGSPSYEQYF.

The chain uses TRBV19 and TRBJ1-5, with unresolved D. Germline-derived CDR1 and CDR2 are LNHDA and SQIVND (reference sequence). Trimming removed 4 bases at V and 0 bases at J, with 7 bases between. This CDR3 region has 14 residues. The DNA of the CDR3 is TGTGCCAGTAGTAGCGGGAGTAGCAATCAGCCCCAGCATTTT. This gives the protein CASSSGSSNQPQHF.

The V call is TRBV6-5, the J call TRBJ2-2; a weak D match, TRBD2 (5 bases). Per germline, CDR1 MNHEY and CDR2 SVGAGI. The CDR3 covers 15 residues. Trimming shortened V by 2 bases and J by 1 base, and 8 bases separated the two germline ends. This CDR3 is CASSYAGMNTGELFF. Written as DNA, the CDR3 is TGTGCCAGCAGTTACGCGGGTATGAACACCGGGGAGCTGTTTTTT.

The J gene is TRBJ2-3, the V gene TRBV10-3; TRBD1 aligns across 7 bases. Germline V gene data show CDR1 as ENHRY and CDR2 as SYGVKD. V trimming: 6 bases; J trimming: 3 bases; junction bases outside the gene matches: 9. The CDR3 consists of 15 residues. The CDR3 DNA is TGTGCCATCAGGGTATCAGGGGGTGGAACAGATACGCAGTATTTT. This translates into CAIRVSGGGTDTQYF.

The chain carries TRBV7-8 and TRBJ1-4, with D perhaps matching TRBD1 (5 bases). V shed 1 base and J shed 5 bases, with 26 bases lying between them. This CDR3 contains 20 residues. Germline assignment: CDR1 SGHVS and CDR2 FQNEAQ. Here the CDR3 reads CASSLVRVRLGGGINEKLFF. The CDR3 DNA follows: TGTGCCAGCAGCTTAGTCAGGGTCAGGTTGGGAGGTGGGATAAATGAAAAACTGTTTTTT.

The sample holds one count of this clone. The chain links TRBV10-3 to TRBJ2-2, with TRBD2 as a possible D gene (6 bases). The CDR3 contains 15 residues. V was pared by 5 bases and J by 8 bases, with 18 bases between. Per germline, CDR1 ENHRY and CDR2 SYGVKD. Here the CDR3 reads CAISPQGWGEGELFF. The CDR3 coding sequence is TGTGCCATCAGTCCCCAGGGATGGGGGGAAGGGGAGCTGTTTTTT.

The genes are TRBV4-1 and TRBJ2-3, with TRBD2 identical over 15 bases. Germline V gene lookup returns CDR1 MGHRA and CDR2 YSYEKL. The CDR3 covers 16 residues. V dropped 2 bases and J dropped 7; count of bases not matched to a gene: 4. CDR3 protein: CASSQSGTSGRHTQYF. CDR3 nucleotide sequence: TGCGCCAGCAGCCAATCCGGGACTAGCGGGAGGCATACGCAGTATTTT.

The gene calls are TRBV6-6 and TRBJ1-1, with a tentative D call TRBD1 (6 bases). Germline loops: CDR1 MNHNY, CDR2 SVGAGI (reference sequence). This CDR3 has 12 amino acids. The V gene lost 6 bases and the J gene lost 4 bases, with 9 bases spanning the gap. This CDR3 is CASRQGGTEAFF. CDR3 sequence (DNA): TGTGCCAGCAGACAGGGTGGCACTGAAGCTTTCTTT.

The chain couples TRBV10-3 to TRBJ2-1; D gene unclear. Germline CDR1 reads ENHRY; CDR2 reads SYGVKD. The V gene lost 0 bases and the J gene lost 6 bases, with 12 bases spanning the gap. The CDR3 sequence is 15 residues long. This CDR3 reads CAISESDSYLNEQFF. Written as DNA, the CDR3 is TGTGCCATCAGTGAGTCGGATAGCTATCTCAATGAGCAGTTCTTC.

The table lists this clone with a few counts. V usage is TRBV7-2 and J usage is TRBJ1-6; D may be TRBD1 (6 bases). The V end lost 1 base, the J end lost 2 bases, and 9 bases lay between the germline ends. The CDR3 consists of 16 residues. Germline CDR1 is SGHTA and CDR2 is FQGNSA. The CDR3 nucleotides are TGTGCCAGCAGCTTAGAACAGGGACCCTATAATTCACCCCTCCACTTT. This codes for CASSLEQGPYNSPLHF.

The chain has TRBV10-3 and TRBJ1-1, with D perhaps matching TRBD1 (5 bases). CDR1 is ENHRY, CDR2 SYGVKD, per germline. V lost 0 bases to trimming and J lost 5 bases, with 10 bases between them. This CDR3 spans 14 amino acids. CDR3 sequence reads: CAISESGRETEAFF. The CDR3 DNA reads as TGTGCCATCAGTGAGTCGGGCAGGGAGACTGAAGCTTTCTTT.

A few counts support this clone. The chain employs TRBV7-9 and TRBJ1-4; TRBD1 matches 7 bases. This CDR3 region has 16 residues. V lost 3 bases and J lost 4; bases outside the gene matches: 8. Germline values: CDR1 SEHNR, CDR2 FQNEAQ (reference sequence). The DNA of the CDR3 is TGTGCCAGCAGCTTGGACCAACAGGGGCTTAATGAAAAACTGTTTTTT. Its protein product is CASSLDQQGLNEKLFF.

This chain connects TRBV9 to TRBJ2-5; no clear D gene. This CDR3 spans 13 amino acids. V was shortened by 5 bases and J by 2 bases, with 10 bases between the two germline ends. Germline V CDR1 and CDR2: SGDLS, YYNGEE. For the CDR3, the DNA is TGTGCCAGCAGTAACGGAATTCAAGAGACCCAGTACTTC. Encoded protein: CASSNGIQETQYF.

The V gene is TRBV18, the J gene TRBJ2-1, with D possibly being TRBD1 (6 bases). The germline V gene encodes CDR1 KGHSH and CDR2 LQKENI. The V and J ends lost 5 bases and 2 bases respectively, with 16 bases between them. This CDR3 comprises 16 residues. CDR3 sequence: CASSATGLPTYNEQFF. The CDR3 bases are TGTGCCAGCTCAGCTACAGGGCTTCCGACCTACAATGAGCAGTTCTTC.

The rearrangement joins TRBV6-5 to TRBJ2-1; TRBD2 aligns across 14 bases. With V trimmed by 5 bases and J by 7 bases, 1 base remained unmatched. The CDR3 has 14 amino acids. CDR1 is MNHEY, CDR2 SVGAGI, per germline. As DNA, the CDR3 is TGTGCCAGCAGTAGACTAGCGGGAGGGAATGAGCAGTTCTTC. Translated, it gives CASSRLAGGNEQFF.

This chain uses TRBV7-2 with TRBJ2-1; tentative D call: TRBD2 (6 bases). The CDR3 is 12 amino acids. The V gene's germline CDR1 is SGHTA and CDR2 FQGNSA. The V end was cut by 1 base, the J end by 15 bases, with 13 bases between. CDR3 DNA: TGTGCCAGCAGCTTAGGGGGAACTAGCATGTTCTTC. It encodes CASSLGGTSMFF.

V gene TRBV27 combines with J gene TRBJ1-2, with a possible D match to TRBD1 (5 bases). Trimming cost V 5 bases and J 0 bases, with 13 bases left between them. CDR3 length: 15 amino acids. The V gene's germline CDR1 is MNHEY and CDR2 SMNVEV (reference sequence). The CDR3 spells CASSTDVGANYGYTF. CDR3 DNA sequence: TGTGCCAGCAGTACAGACGTGGGGGCTAACTATGGCTACACCTTC.

V gene TRBV19 combines with J gene TRBJ1-3; 10 bases map to TRBD1. The trim removed 5 bases at V and 2 bases at J, leaving 18 bases unmatched. Germline V lookup: CDR1 LNHDA, CDR2 SQIVND (reference sequence). The CDR3 has 20 residues. CDR3: CASSPNRPGQGIRPGNTIYF. The DNA of the CDR3 is TGTGCCAGTAGTCCGAACCGACCGGGACAGGGGATTCGTCCTGGAAACACCATATATTTT.

This chain uses TRBV7-2 with TRBJ2-5; perhaps D is TRBD1 or TRBD2 (6 bases each). Germline V gives CDR1 SGHTA, CDR2 FQGNSA. CDR3 length: 13 amino acids. The V end was cut by 7 bases, the J end by 8 bases, with 17 bases between. The CDR3 reads CASTIGGGRTQYF. CDR3 sequence (DNA): TGTGCCAGCACAATAGGGGGAGGCAGAACCCAGTACTTC.

The V gene is TRBV4-2, the J gene TRBJ2-7; D is undetermined. This CDR3 has 12 residues. The V end was cut by 5 bases, the J end by 9 bases, with 14 bases between. CDR1 and CDR2 (germline): LGHNA, YNFKEQ. The CDR3 nucleotides are TGTGCCAGCAGCTTAGGGATGGGCGGGCAGTACTTC. This sequence encodes CASSLGMGGQYF.

This clone was recorded a few times. V usage is TRBV6-6 and J usage is TRBJ1-3, with D unresolved. The CDR3 has 12 residues. Germline V CDR1 and CDR2: MNHNY, SVGAGI (reference sequence). V was clipped by 7 bases and J by 0 bases, with 4 bases between them. The CDR3 coding sequence is TGTGCCAGCACTAGCTCTGGAAACACCATATATTTT. This translates into CASTSSGNTIYF.

The gene calls are TRBV2 and TRBJ1-1, with a possible D match to TRBD1 (5 bases). The CDR3 covers 14 residues. Trimming took 9 bases from V and 5 from J, leaving 19 bases between them. Germline assignment: CDR1 SNHLY and CDR2 FYNNEI. The CDR3 is CARQNWGVRTEAFF. As DNA, the CDR3 is TGTGCCAGACAAAATTGGGGGGTACGGACTGAAGCTTTCTTT.